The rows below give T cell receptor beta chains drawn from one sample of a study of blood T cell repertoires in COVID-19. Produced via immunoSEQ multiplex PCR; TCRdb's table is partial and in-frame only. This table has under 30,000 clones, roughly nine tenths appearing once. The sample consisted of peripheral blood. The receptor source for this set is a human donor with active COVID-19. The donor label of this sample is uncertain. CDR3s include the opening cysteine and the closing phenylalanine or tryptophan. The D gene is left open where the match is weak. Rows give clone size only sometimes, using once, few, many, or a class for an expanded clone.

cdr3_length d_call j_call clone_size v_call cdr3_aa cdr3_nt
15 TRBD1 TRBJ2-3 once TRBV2 CASRRGQGATDTQYF TGTGCCAGCAGGAGGGGACAGGGGGCCACAGATACGCAGTATTTT
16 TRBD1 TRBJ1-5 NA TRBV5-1 CASSLGVGTGYQPQHF TGCGCCAGCAGCTTAGGGGTAGGGACAGGGTATCAGCCCCAGCATTTT
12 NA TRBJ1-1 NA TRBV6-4 CATPHTNTEAFF TGTGCCACCCCCCACACGAACACTGAAGCTTTCTTT
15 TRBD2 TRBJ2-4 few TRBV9 CASSVAGGTGGIQYF TGTGCCAGCAGCGTAGCGGGGGGGACGGGCGGCATTCAGTACTTC
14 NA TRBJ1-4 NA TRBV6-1 CASSDPRTNEKLFF TGTGCCAGCAGTGATCCGAGGACTAATGAAAAACTGTTTTTT
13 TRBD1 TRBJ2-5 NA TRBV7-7 CASSTTGVETQYF TGTGCTAGCAGCACGACAGGGGTTGAGACCCAGTACTTC
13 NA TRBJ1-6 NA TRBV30 CAWSEQLNSPLHF TGTGCCTGGAGTGAACAGTTGAATTCACCCCTCCACTTT
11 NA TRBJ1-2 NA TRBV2 CASSPPKGYTF TGTGCCAGCAGTCCTCCTAAGGGCTACACCTTC
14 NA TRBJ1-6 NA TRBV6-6 CASSYPEVGTPLHF TGTGCCAGCAGTTACCCGGAGGTCGGTACACCCCTCCACTTT
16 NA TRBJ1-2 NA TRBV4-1 CASSQEQAVTNYGYTF TGCGCCAGCAGCCAAGAACAGGCGGTGACTAACTATGGCTACACCTTC
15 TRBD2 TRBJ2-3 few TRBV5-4 CASSFTSGATDTQYF TGTGCCAGCAGCTTTACTAGCGGGGCCACAGATACGCAGTATTTT
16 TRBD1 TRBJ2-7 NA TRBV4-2 CASSQVVGTGGYEQYF TGTGCCAGCAGCCAAGTGGTCGGGACAGGGGGATACGAGCAGTACTTC
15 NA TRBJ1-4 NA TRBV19 CASSLRDNTNEKLFF TGTGCCAGTAGCCTCCGGGACAACACTAATGAAAAACTGTTTTTT
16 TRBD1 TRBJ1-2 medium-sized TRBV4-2 CASSQDGGQGIYGYTF TGTGCCAGCAGCCAAGATGGAGGACAGGGGATCTATGGCTACACCTTC
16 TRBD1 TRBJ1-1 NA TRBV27 CASSRWTGQSNTEAFF TGTGCCAGCAGTAGGTGGACAGGGCAATCGAACACTGAAGCTTTCTTT
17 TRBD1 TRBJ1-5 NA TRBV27 CASRKWTGQPSNQPQHF TGTGCCAGCAGAAAATGGACAGGGCAGCCTAGCAATCAGCCCCAGCATTTT
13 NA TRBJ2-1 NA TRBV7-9 CASRRQEYNEQFF TGTGCCAGCAGGAGACAGGAGTACAATGAGCAGTTCTTC
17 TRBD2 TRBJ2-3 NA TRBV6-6 CASSPGTSWGGTDTQYF TGTGCCAGCAGTCCTGGGACTAGCTGGGGTGGCACAGATACGCAGTATTTT
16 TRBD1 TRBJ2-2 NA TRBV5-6 CASSPGQGRNTGELFF TGTGCCAGCAGCCCGGGACAGGGTCGAAACACCGGGGAGCTGTTTTTT
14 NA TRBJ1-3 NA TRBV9 CASSVDISGNTIYF TGTGCCAGCAGCGTGGACATCTCTGGAAACACCATATATTTT
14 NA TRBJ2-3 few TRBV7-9 CASSLEGSTDTQYF TGTGCCAGCAGCTTAGAGGGGAGCACAGATACGCAGTATTTT
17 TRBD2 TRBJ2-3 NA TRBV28 CASSFLSSGTSTDTQYF TGTGCCAGCAGTTTTCTCTCTAGCGGGACTAGCACAGATACGCAGTATTTT
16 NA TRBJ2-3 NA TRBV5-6 CASSQTRMAGSDTQYF TGTGCCAGCAGCCAAACCAGGATGGCGGGATCAGATACGCAGTATTTT
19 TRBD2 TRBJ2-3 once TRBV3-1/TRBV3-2 CASSHGLAGGLGATDTQYF TGTGCCAGCAGCCATGGGCTAGCGGGGGGTCTGGGGGCGACAGATACGCAGTATTTT
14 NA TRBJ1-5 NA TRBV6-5 CASTQGTSNQPQHF TGTGCCAGTACCCAGGGAACCAGCAATCAGCCCCAGCATTTT
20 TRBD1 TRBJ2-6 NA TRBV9 CASSERKPGTENPGANVLTF TGTGCCAGCAGCGAGAGAAAGCCCGGGACAGAGAACCCTGGGGCCAACGTCCTGACTTTC
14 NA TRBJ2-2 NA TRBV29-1 CSVKKAANTGELFF TGCAGCGTTAAAAAAGCGGCGAACACCGGGGAGCTGTTTTTT
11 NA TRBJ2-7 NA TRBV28 CASSLTGEQYF TGTGCCAGCAGTCTAACGGGCGAGCAGTACTTC
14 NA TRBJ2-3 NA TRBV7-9 CASTRQGSTDTQYF TGTGCCAGCACCCGCCAGGGAAGCACAGATACGCAGTATTTT
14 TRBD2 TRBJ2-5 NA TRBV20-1 CSASGAGAHETQYF TGCAGTGCTAGTGGGGCGGGAGCCCACGAGACCCAGTACTTC
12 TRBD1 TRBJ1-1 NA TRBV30 CAWSGDRGTTFF TGTGCCTGGAGTGGGGACAGGGGGACGACTTTCTTT
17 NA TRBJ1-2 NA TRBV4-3 CASSQGLGSSSNYGYTF TGCGCCAGCAGCCAAGGATTGGGGAGTTCTTCTAACTATGGCTACACCTTC
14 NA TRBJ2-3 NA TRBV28 CASSFAGPGDTQYF TGTGCCAGCAGTTTTGCGGGCCCCGGAGATACGCAGTATTTT
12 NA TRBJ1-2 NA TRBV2 CASSTGGYGYTF TGTGCCAGCAGTACAGGAGGGTATGGCTACACCTTC
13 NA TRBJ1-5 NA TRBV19 CASGPDSNQPQHF TGTGCCAGTGGGCCGGACAGTAATCAGCCCCAGCATTTT
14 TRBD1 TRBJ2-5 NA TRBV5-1 CASSLGQGQETQYF TGCGCCAGCAGCTTGGGACAGGGACAAGAGACCCAGTACTTC
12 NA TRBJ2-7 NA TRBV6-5 CASSRSSYEQYF TGTGCCAGCAGCCGTAGCTCCTACGAGCAGTACTTC
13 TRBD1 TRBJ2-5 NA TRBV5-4 CASSFPGGETQYF TGTGCCAGCAGCTTCCCAGGGGGTGAGACCCAGTACTTC
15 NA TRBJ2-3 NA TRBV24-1 CATSQGGHPADTQYF TGTGCCACCAGTCAGGGGGGTCACCCAGCAGATACGCAGTATTTT
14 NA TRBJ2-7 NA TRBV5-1 CASRTEVWAYEQYF TGCGCCAGCAGGACGGAGGTTTGGGCCTACGAGCAGTACTTC
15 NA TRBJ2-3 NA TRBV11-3 CASSLSGGSTDTQYF TGTGCCAGCAGCTTATCGGGGGGCTCCACAGATACGCAGTATTTT
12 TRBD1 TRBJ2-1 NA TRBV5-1 CASSPEGQEQFF TGCGCCAGCAGCCCAGAGGGACAGGAGCAGTTCTTC
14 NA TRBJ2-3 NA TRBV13 CATRRDWNTDTQYF TGTGCCACCCGCCGGGACTGGAACACAGATACGCAGTATTTT
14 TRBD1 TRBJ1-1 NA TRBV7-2 CASRPAYRGNEAFF TGTGCCAGCAGACCAGCATACAGGGGGAATGAAGCTTTCTTT
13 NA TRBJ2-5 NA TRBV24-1 CATSESDRETQYF TGTGCCACCAGTGAAAGCGACCGGGAGACCCAGTACTTC
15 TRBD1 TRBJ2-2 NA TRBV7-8 CASSADRAKAGELFF TGTGCCAGCAGCGCCGACAGGGCCAAAGCCGGGGAGCTGTTTTTT